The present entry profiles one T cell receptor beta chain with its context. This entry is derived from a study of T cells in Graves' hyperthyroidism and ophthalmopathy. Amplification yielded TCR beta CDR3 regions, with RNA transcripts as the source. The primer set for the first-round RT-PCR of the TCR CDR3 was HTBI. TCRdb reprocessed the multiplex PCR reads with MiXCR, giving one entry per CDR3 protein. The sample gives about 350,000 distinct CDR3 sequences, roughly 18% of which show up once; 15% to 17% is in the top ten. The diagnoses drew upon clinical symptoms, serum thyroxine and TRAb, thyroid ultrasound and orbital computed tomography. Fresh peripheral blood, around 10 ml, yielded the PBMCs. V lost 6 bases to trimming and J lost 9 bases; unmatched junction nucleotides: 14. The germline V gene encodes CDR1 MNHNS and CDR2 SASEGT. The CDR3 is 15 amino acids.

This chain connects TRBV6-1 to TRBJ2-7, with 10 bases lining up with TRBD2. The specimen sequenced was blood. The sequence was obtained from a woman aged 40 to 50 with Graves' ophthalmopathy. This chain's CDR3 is CASSSWGLATLVQYF. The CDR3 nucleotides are TGTGCCAGCAGCTCCTGGGGACTAGCGACTTTGGTGCAGTACTTC.